Following are 12 T cell receptor beta chains from one sample sequenced in a study of T cells after yellow fever vaccination. TCRdb re-analysed the 5' RACE reads in MiXCR, keeping a single row per CDR3 protein. The profile covers some 390,000 distinct CDR3 sequences, with around 19% appearing a single time and 15% to 20% taken by the ten largest. The sample consisted of PBMCs, taken before the yellow fever booster vaccination. The receptors shown here come from a young man who received the YFV17D yellow fever vaccine.

V is TRBV12-5 and J is TRBJ2-3; the D gene could be TRBD1 or TRBD2 (5 bases each). CDR3 length equals 15 residues. Trimming stripped 6 bases from V and 0 bases from J, with 13 bases between. The V gene's germline CDR1 is LGHNT and CDR2 FRNRAP. CDR3 protein: CASGPGTSSTDTQYF. For the CDR3, the DNA is TGTGCTAGTGGGCCTGGGACCTCTAGCACAGATACGCAGTATTTT.

This clonotype was picked up a small number of times. The chain uses TRBV4-1 and TRBJ2-3; unclear D gene. Germline values: CDR1 MGHRA, CDR2 YSYEKL. Between the trimmed V and J ends, which lost 4 bases and 2 bases, there was a span of 10 bases. The CDR3 consists of 14 residues. The CDR3 nucleotides are TGCGCCAGCAGCCTGGGCAAACACACAGATACGCAGTATTTT. Its translation is CASSLGKHTDTQYF.

The gene calls are TRBV28 and TRBJ1-5, with D hard to call. This CDR3 is 14 amino acids long. With 6 bases removed from V and 5 bases from J, the gap between germline ends came to 14 bases. CDR1 is MDHEN and CDR2 is SYDVKM in the germline V gene. The CDR3 sequence: CASSPLVGDQPQHF. The CDR3 DNA sequence: TGTGCCAGCAGCCCTCTCGTGGGTGATCAGCCCCAGCATTTT.

This clonotype was counted between two and nine times. The chain links TRBV5-1 to TRBJ1-2, with 7 bases that match TRBD1. The germline V gene has CDR1 SGHRS and CDR2 YFSETQ. J was trimmed by 8 bases and V by 4 bases; bases with no gene match: 11. The CDR3 sequence is 14 residues long. The CDR3 bases are TGCGCCAGCAGCACTTTGACAGGGACCTTCGGCTACACCTTC. It is translated as CASSTLTGTFGYTF.

This clonotype appeared a few times. CDR3 protein: CASSQPGQADTQYF. CDR3 coding DNA: TGTGCCAGCAGCCAACCGGGACAAGCAGATACGCAGTATTTT. The rearrangement uses TRBV3-1 and TRBJ2-3; TRBD1 is a possible D gene (6 bases). The germline V and J ends were trimmed by 2 bases and 4 bases, with 10 bases remaining between them. The CDR3 sequence is 14 residues long. Germline CDR1 reads LGHDT; CDR2 reads YNNKEL (reference sequence).

This clonotype was counted only a few times. The chain uses TRBV6-5 and TRBJ2-2, with 12 bases identical to TRBD2. V shed 6 bases and J 3 bases; nucleotides not matched to a gene: 11. CDR1 and CDR2 (germline): MNHEY, SVGAGI. This CDR3 has 18 amino acids. As DNA, the CDR3 is TGTGCCAGCAGAACAATTGGCCGACTAGCGGGGGACACCGGGGAGCTGTTTTTT. Translating gives CASRTIGRLAGDTGELFF.

This CDR3 reads CASSAADMNYGYTF. CDR3 nucleotide sequence: TGTGCCAGCTCCGCGGCAGATATGAACTATGGCTACACCTTC. The chain has TRBV18 and TRBJ1-2; D not certain. This CDR3 has 14 residues. Trimming shortened V by 6 bases and J by 2 bases, and 13 bases separated the two germline ends. CDR1 and CDR2 from the germline V gene are KGHSH and LQKENI.

V and J are TRBV11-3 and TRBJ2-1; 8 bases agree with TRBD2. Germline CDR1 reads SGHNT; CDR2 reads YENEEA. Unmatched junction bases numbered 14, after V lost 6 bases and J lost 10 bases. This CDR3 spans 15 amino acids. The CDR3 nucleotides are TGTGCCAGCAGTCGCAGCGGGGGCGCCTTAAGCGAGCAGTTCTTC. Translated: CASSRSGGALSEQFF. Full variable domain (outside the CDR3, taken from reference TRBV11-3 and TRBJ2-1): EAGVVQSPRYKIIEKKQPVAFWCNPISGHNTLYWYLQNLGQGPELLIRYENEEAVDDSQLPKDRFSAERLKGVDSTLKIQPAELGDSAVYLCASSRSGGALSEQFFGPGTRLTVL.

The gene calls are TRBV6-1 and TRBJ2-7, with a possible D match to TRBD1 (6 bases). The CDR3 has 20 residues. Trimming took off 4 bases at V and 0 bases at J, with 28 bases between the two ends. Germline lookup yields CDR1 MNHNS and CDR2 SASEGT. Here the CDR3 DNA reads TGTGCCAGCAGTGCGCGCCCCCCCCTCCCCCGCAGGGGAAGCTCCTACGAGCAGTACGTC. It codes for CASSARPPLPRRGSSYEQYV.

The V call is TRBV15, the J call TRBJ2-5, with a possible D match to TRBD1 (5 bases). There are 15 residues in the CDR3. Germline V CDR1 and CDR2: LNHNV, YYDKDF (reference sequence). Trimming pared 0 bases from V and 5 bases from J, leaving 13 bases between. The CDR3 sequence: CATSRDTAGRETQYF. The DNA of the CDR3 is TGTGCCACCAGCAGAGATACCGCAGGGCGGGAGACCCAGTACTTC.

The chain uses TRBV12-5 and TRBJ1-6, with 7 bases lining up with TRBD1. J gave up 7 bases and V 5 bases, and 5 bases lay outside the gene matches. The CDR3 runs 14 residues. Germline CDR1 is LGHNT and CDR2 is FRNRAP. The CDR3 loop is CASGTGTENSPLHF. CDR3 nucleotides: TGTGCTAGTGGTACCGGGACAGAGAATTCACCCCTCCACTTT.

The chain uses TRBV3-1 and TRBJ1-2, with TRBD1 identical over 7 bases. This CDR3 is 14 amino acids long. CDR1 and CDR2 from the germline V gene are LGHDT and YNNKEL (reference sequence). J was trimmed by 5 bases and V by 2 bases; bases with no gene match: 5. CDR3 coding DNA: TGTGCCAGCAGCCAATCGGACAGGAGTTATGGCTACACCTTC. Translation gives CASSQSDRSYGYTF. Looking up the rest from reference TRBV3-1 and TRBJ1-2 gives the full variable domain: DTAVSQTPKYLVTQMGNDKSIKCEQNLGHDTMYWYKQDSKKFLKIMFSYNNKELIINETVPNRFSPKSPDKAHLNLHINSLELGDSAVYFCASSQSDRSYGYTFGSGTRLTVV.